A single sample is the source of the 14 T cell receptor beta chains below, sequenced in a study of blood T cell repertoires in COVID-19. Clones were read by immunoSEQ multiplex PCR, and TCRdb kept only the in-frame ones, dropping some. The table includes a few hundred thousand clones, about 86% detected once. Sample: PBMCs or T cells enriched from blood (not recorded which). The receptors were sampled from a woman in her 30s who had been exposed to COVID-19.

The chain is built from TRBV7-2 and TRBJ2-3; D unclear. Germline-derived CDR1 and CDR2 are SGHTA and FQGNSA. This CDR3 is 17 amino acids long. Trimming pared 5 bases from V and 2 bases from J, leaving 20 bases between. The CDR3 is CASSQIRVGALTDTQYF. CDR3 DNA: TGTGCCAGCAGCCAGATACGGGTCGGAGCCCTCACAGATACGCAGTATTTT.

The chain carries TRBV24-1 and TRBJ2-2; 10 nucleotides match TRBD1. Germline lookup yields CDR1 KGHDR and CDR2 SFDVKD. V lost 4 bases, J lost 2 bases, and 3 bases stayed unmatched. The length of the CDR3 is 16 residues. This CDR3 is CATSDGDRGNTGELFF. CDR3 DNA sequence: TGTGCCACCAGTGACGGGGACAGGGGTAACACCGGGGAGCTGTTTTTT.

V usage is TRBV7-3 and J usage is TRBJ2-3, with D perhaps matching TRBD2 (6 bases). CDR3 length equals 17 residues. Germline V CDR1 and CDR2: SGHTA, FQGTGA. The V and J ends lost 1 base and 2 bases respectively, with 16 bases between them. CDR3: CASSLKSGGIYTDTQYF. CDR3 in DNA: TGTGCCAGCAGCTTAAAGTCCGGGGGTATATACACAGATACGCAGTATTTT. The full variable domain, with the rest looked up from reference TRBV7-3 and TRBJ2-3, is GAGVSQTPSNKVTEKGKYVELRCDPISGHTALYWYRQSLGQGPEFLIYFQGTGAADDSGLPNDRFFAVRPEGSVSTLKIQRTERGDSAVYLCASSLKSGGIYTDTQYFGPGTRLTVL.

The chain links TRBV12-3 or TRBV12-4 to TRBJ1-2; D is unresolved. Between the trimmed V and J ends, which lost 7 bases and 2 bases, there was a span of 11 bases. The CDR3 sequence is 13 residues long. CDR3 loop: CASTLDINYGYTF. DNA of the CDR3: TGTGCCAGCACCCTCGACATCAACTATGGCTACACCTTC.

The rearrangement joins TRBV3-1 (or the pseudogene TRBV3-2) to TRBJ1-2, with 9 bases lining up with TRBD1. The CDR3 runs 13 residues. Losses at the gene ends were 5 bases for V and 4 bases for J; bases not matched to a gene: 2. Looked up from germline, CDR1 is LGHDT and CDR2 is YNNKEL (reference sequence). The CDR3 nucleotides read TGTGCCAGCAGCTGGGACAGGGCCTATGGCTACACCTTC. It is translated as CASSWDRAYGYTF.

The genes are TRBV11-2 and TRBJ2-3; TRBD2 aligns across 8 bases. J lost 3 bases, V lost 8 bases, and 10 bases had no gene match. Germline V gene sequence: CDR1 SGHAT, CDR2 FQNNGV. The CDR3 sequence is 15 residues long. CDR3 amino acids: CASGVRGGRTDTQYF. The CDR3 nucleotides are TGTGCCAGCGGGGTCCGGGGGGGCAGGACAGATACGCAGTATTTT. Based on the CDR3 plus reference TRBV11-2 and TRBJ2-3, the full variable domain is EAGVAQSPRYKIIEKRQSVAFWCNPISGHATLYWYQQILGQGPKLLIQFQNNGVVDDSQLPKDRFSAERLKGVDSTLKIQPAKLEDSAVYLCASGVRGGRTDTQYFGPGTRLTVL.

The chain uses TRBV19 and TRBJ1-5; 11 nucleotides align to TRBD1. Germline lookup yields CDR1 LNHDA and CDR2 SQIVND (reference sequence). V lost 9 bases to trimming and J lost 5 bases; unmatched junction nucleotides: 3. The CDR3 is 13 residues long. CDR3: CASRGQGDQPQHF. DNA of the CDR3: TGTGCCAGCAGGGGACAGGGGGATCAGCCCCAGCATTTT.

The chain has TRBV4-1 and TRBJ1-3, with D possibly being TRBD1 (6 bases). V lost 0 bases and J 4 bases, leaving 13 bases between the germline ends. Germline V gives CDR1 MGHRA, CDR2 YSYEKL. The CDR3 covers 16 residues. In DNA form, the CDR3 reads TGCGCCAGCAGCCAAGAACCCAACAGGGCGGGAAACACCATATATTTT. Protein product: CASSQEPNRAGNTIYF.

The chain is built from TRBV19 and TRBJ1-5, with D unclear. CDR1 is LNHDA, CDR2 SQIVND, per germline (reference sequence). The V end lost 3 bases, the J end lost 7 bases, and 13 bases lay between the germline ends. The CDR3 is 14 amino acids. The CDR3 DNA reads TGTGCCAGTAGTATGATGAGGGTAGAGCAGCCCCAGCATTTT. Translation: CASSMMRVEQPQHF.

The rearrangement uses TRBV7-2 and TRBJ1-4; D might be TRBD1 (6 bases). This CDR3 region has 14 residues. V was shortened by 3 bases and J by 4 bases, with 9 bases between the two germline ends. The germline gives CDR1 SGHTA, CDR2 FQGNSA. CDR3 nucleotides: TGTGCCAGCAGCTTTCCAGGGGTTAATGAAAAACTGTTTTTT. Residues: CASSFPGVNEKLFF. Drawing the rest from reference TRBV7-2 and TRBJ1-4, the complete variable domain is GAGVSQSPSNKVTEKGKDVELRCDPISGHTALYWYRQSLGQGLEFLIYFQGNSAPDKSGLPSDRFSAERTGGSVSTLTIQRTQQEDSAVYLCASSFPGVNEKLFFGSGTQLSVL.

The chain combines TRBV10-3 with TRBJ2-3, with 12 bases fitting TRBD2. Germline-derived CDR1 and CDR2 are ENHRY and SYGVKD. The V and J ends lost 10 bases and 4 bases, in that order; junction bases with no gene match: 3. The CDR3 covers 13 residues. CDR3 amino acids: CATASGGADTQYF. The CDR3 bases are TGTGCCACCGCTAGCGGGGGGGCAGATACGCAGTATTTT.

The J gene is TRBJ1-2, the V gene TRBV9; D perhaps matches TRBD1 (6 bases). V dropped 3 bases and J dropped 2 bases, with 11 bases sitting between them. The CDR3 has 14 amino acids. The V gene's germline CDR1 is SGDLS and CDR2 YYNGEE. The CDR3: CASSANTGNYGYTF. CDR3 sequence (DNA): TGTGCCAGCAGCGCGAATACAGGGAACTATGGCTACACCTTC.

V usage is TRBV2 and J usage is TRBJ1-3, with D possibly matching TRBD1 (6 bases). The length of the CDR3 is 15 residues. With 2 bases removed from V and 0 bases from J, the gap between germline ends came to 8 bases. Germline lookup yields CDR1 SNHLY and CDR2 FYNNEI. The CDR3 coding sequence is TGTGCCAGCAGTGAAAAGGGGGACTCTGGAAACACCATATATTTT. Its protein product is CASSEKGDSGNTIYF.

The chain employs TRBV3-1 (or the pseudogene TRBV3-2) and TRBJ1-3; D uncertain. Germline CDR1 is LGHDT and CDR2 is YNNKEL (reference sequence). Trimming pared 4 bases from V and 0 bases from J, leaving 13 bases between. The length of the CDR3 is 16 residues. CDR3 sequence: CASSPSPRHSGNTIYF. CDR3 nucleotide sequence: TGTGCCAGCAGCCCGTCCCCGAGACACTCTGGAAACACCATATATTTT.